This is a list of T cell receptor beta chains from one sample in a study of blood T cell repertoires in COVID-19. Clones were sequenced by immunoSEQ multiplex PCR, and TCRdb holds only the in-frame ones, with some missing. Among approximately 200,000 clones listed, 86% were seen once. Sequenced: peripheral blood. Every receptor here comes from a woman under 40 with active or convalescent COVID-19. CDR3s include the opening cysteine and the closing phenylalanine or tryptophan. D genes are given only for firm matches. Clone size, where shown, is once, few, many, or a class for clones that have expanded.

NA TRBJ1-5 11 TRBV6-1 NA TGTGCCAGCAGCTTACAGGCTCCCCAGCATTTT CASSLQAPQHF
NA TRBJ2-7 14 TRBV9 NA TGTGCCAGCAGCGAAGGGGGAGGGTTCTACGAGCAGTACTTC CASSEGGGFYEQYF
NA TRBJ2-7 14 TRBV5-1 NA TGCGCCAGCAGCTTGGCTGAGCGGGTTGGAGAGCAGTACTTC CASSLAERVGEQYF
once TRBJ2-3 15 TRBV5-4 TRBD2 TGTGCCAGCAGCTTCCTAGCGGGGGTTACAGATACGCAGTATTTT CASSFLAGVTDTQYF
NA TRBJ2-7 15 TRBV7-9 NA TGTGCCAGCAGCTCAATAGCGGTAACCGGAGGGGAGCAGTACTTC CASSSIAVTGGEQYF
NA TRBJ2-1 15 TRBV6-4 NA TGTGCCAGCAGTGTCGGACTGGCTTCCTACAATGAGCAGTTCTTC CASSVGLASYNEQFF
NA TRBJ2-7 14 TRBV10-2 TRBD1 TGCGCCAGCCAACGCAGGGACAGGGGCTACGAGCAGTACTTC CASQRRDRGYEQYF
NA TRBJ1-1 15 TRBV5-6 NA TGTGCCAGCAGCTTAATCAGGGGTCGCAACACTGAAGCTTTCTTT CASSLIRGRNTEAFF
NA TRBJ2-7 17 TRBV7-6 TRBD2 TGTGCCAGCAGCTTAGCGAGGGGAGGGACTTTATCCTACGAGCAGTACTTC CASSLARGGTLSYEQYF
NA TRBJ2-7 13 TRBV7-2 TRBD2 TGTGCCAGCAAACTAGCGGGAGGGTACGAGCAGTACTTC CASKLAGGYEQYF
NA TRBJ1-1 12 TRBV28 NA TGTGCCAGCAGTTTCATGAACACTGAAGCTTTCTTT CASSFMNTEAFF
NA TRBJ2-3 16 TRBV27 TRBD2 TGTGCCAGCAGCCGGACTAGCGGGAGGGTCACAGATACGCAGTATTTT CASSRTSGRVTDTQYF
NA TRBJ2-3 15 TRBV3-1/TRBV3-2 TRBD2 TGTGCCAGCAGCCCCAGCGGGGGGGCCTCAGATACGCAGTATTTT CASSPSGGASDTQYF
NA TRBJ2-6 15 TRBV27 NA TGTGCCAGCAGTCCTATTTACTCTGGGGCCAACGTCCTGACTTTC CASSPIYSGANVLTF
NA TRBJ1-6 14 TRBV7-9 TRBD1 TGTGCCAGCACCGGACAGGGGGCTGAGGCACCCCTCCACTTT CASTGQGAEAPLHF
once TRBJ2-7 14 TRBV6-5 NA TGTGCCAGCAGTTATGGGGGGAATCCCTACGAGCAGTACTTC CASSYGGNPYEQYF
once TRBJ2-3 15 TRBV27 TRBD1 TGTGCCAGCAGTCCTCGGACAGGGCGGACAGATACGCAGTATTTT CASSPRTGRTDTQYF
NA TRBJ1-1 15 TRBV5-1 TRBD1 TGCGCCAGCAGCAACCAGGGACAGGGTGAGACTGAAGCTTTCTTT CASSNQGQGETEAFF
NA TRBJ2-7 14 TRBV3-1/TRBV3-2 TRBD1 TGTGCCAGCAGCCCCGGACAGGGGACCTACGAGCAGTACTTC CASSPGQGTYEQYF
few TRBJ1-4 15 TRBV9 TRBD1 TGTGCCAGCAGCCTGATGGACAGGAAGGGTGAAAAACTGTTTTTT CASSLMDRKGEKLFF
NA TRBJ1-3 16 TRBV5-1 NA TGCGCCAGCAGCTTCGGGACACCATTCTCTGGAAACACCATATATTTT CASSFGTPFSGNTIYF
many TRBJ2-7 11 TRBV29-1 TRBD1 TGCAGCGTAGACAGGGGAGAAGAGCAGTACTTC CSVDRGEEQYF
NA TRBJ1-2 14 TRBV21-1 NA TGTGCCACATTTAAGGGGGACAGGGATTATGGCTACACCTTC CATFKGDRDYGYTF
NA TRBJ2-2 16 TRBV5-1 TRBD2 TGCGCCAGCAGCCCGGGACTAGCGGAAGACACCGGGGAGCTGTTTTTT CASSPGLAEDTGELFF
NA TRBJ2-3 12 TRBV12-5 NA TGTGCTAGTGGCCCAAGGAGTGAGACGCAGTATTTT CASGPRSETQYF
few TRBJ1-1 13 TRBV5-1 NA TGCGCCAGCAGCTTTTCAGGGGAAACTGAAGCTTTCTTT CASSFSGETEAFF
NA TRBJ2-1 14 TRBV11-2 TRBD1 TGTGCCAGCAGCATGTGGGACAGGGGCTATGAGCAGTTCTTC CASSMWDRGYEQFF